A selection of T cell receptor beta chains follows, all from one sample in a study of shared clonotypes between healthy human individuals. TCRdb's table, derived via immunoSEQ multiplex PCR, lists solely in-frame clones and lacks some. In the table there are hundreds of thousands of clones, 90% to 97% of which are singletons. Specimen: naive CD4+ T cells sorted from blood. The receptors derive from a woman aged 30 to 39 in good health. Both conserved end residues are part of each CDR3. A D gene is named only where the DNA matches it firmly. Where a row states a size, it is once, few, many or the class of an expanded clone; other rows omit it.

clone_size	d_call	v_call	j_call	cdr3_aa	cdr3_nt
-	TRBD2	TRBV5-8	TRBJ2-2	CASPRSGSLTGELFF	TGTGCCAGCCCCAGAAGCGGGAGTCTGACCGGGGAGCTGTTTTTT
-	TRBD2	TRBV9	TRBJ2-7	CASSPTEREGLQGEQYF	TGTGCCAGCAGCCCTACGGAGCGGGAGGGGCTTCAGGGCGAGCAGTACTTC
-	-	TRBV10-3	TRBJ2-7	CAIRRGGDEQYF	TGTGCCATCAGGAGGGGGGGCGACGAGCAGTACTTC
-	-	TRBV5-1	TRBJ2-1	CASSLDGRGDNEQFF	TGCGCCAGCAGCTTGGACGGGAGAGGGGACAATGAGCAGTTCTTC
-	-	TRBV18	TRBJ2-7	CASSTGGTYEQYF	TGTGCCAGCTCAACCGGAGGGACCTACGAGCAGTACTTC
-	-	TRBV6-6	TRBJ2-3	CASSAPQGGDTQYF	TGTGCCAGCAGCGCCCCGCAGGGGGGTGATACGCAGTATTTT
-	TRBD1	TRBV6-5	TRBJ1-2	CASSYRQGAVDYGYTF	TGTGCCAGCAGTTACCGGCAGGGGGCAGTTGACTATGGCTACACCTTC
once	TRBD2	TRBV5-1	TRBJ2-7	CASSARGLAGGREQYF	TGCGCCAGCAGCGCCCGGGGACTAGCGGGAGGACGCGAGCAGTACTTC
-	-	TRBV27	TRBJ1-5	CASSPLRGTLGGQPQHF	TGTGCCAGCAGTCCACTTAGGGGTACTCTGGGGGGTCAGCCCCAGCATTTT
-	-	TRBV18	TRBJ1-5	CASSVSGGASQPQHF	TGTGCCAGCTCAGTTTCGGGAGGGGCCTCCCAGCCCCAGCATTTT
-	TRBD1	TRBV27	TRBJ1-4	CASSRGQGATNEKLFF	TGTGCCAGCAGCCGAGGACAGGGTGCAACTAATGAAAAACTGTTTTTT
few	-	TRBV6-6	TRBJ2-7	CASSYGTPGQEQYF	TGTGCCAGCAGTTACGGGACCCCAGGACAAGAGCAGTACTTC
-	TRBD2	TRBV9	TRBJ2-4	CASSVSSGHDIQYF	TGTGCCAGCAGCGTATCTAGCGGGCATGACATTCAGTACTTC
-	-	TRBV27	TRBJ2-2	CASSLSWRAGELFF	TGTGCCAGCAGTTTATCGTGGCGTGCCGGGGAGCTGTTTTTT
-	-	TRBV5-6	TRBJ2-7	CASSSNYEQYF	TGTGCCAGCAGCTCCAACTACGAGCAGTACTTC
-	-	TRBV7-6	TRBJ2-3	CASSLLSPGNTDTQYF	TGTGCCAGCAGCTTACTTTCGCCGGGAAACACAGATACGCAGTATTTT
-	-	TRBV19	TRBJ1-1	CASKSLGNTEAFF	TGTGCCAGTAAATCTTTGGGGAACACTGAAGCTTTCTTT
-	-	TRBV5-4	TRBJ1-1	CASSGTELNTEAFF	TGTGCCAGCAGCGGTACAGAATTGAACACTGAAGCTTTCTTT
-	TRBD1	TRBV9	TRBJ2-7	CASSGPGQGNEQYF	TGTGCCAGCAGCGGACCGGGACAGGGAAACGAGCAGTACTTC
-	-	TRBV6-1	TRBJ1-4	CASMGGPGTNEKLFF	TGTGCCAGCATGGGGGGACCCGGAACTAATGAAAAACTGTTTTTT
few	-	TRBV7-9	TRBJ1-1	CASSAGQHTEAFF	TGTGCCAGCAGCGCCGGACAGCACACTGAAGCTTTCTTT
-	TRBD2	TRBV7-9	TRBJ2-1	CASSHGTNSLYNEQFF	TGTGCCAGCAGCCACGGGACTAACTCCCTGTACAATGAGCAGTTCTTC
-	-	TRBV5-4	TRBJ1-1	CASSSGSQGTEAFF	TGTGCCAGCAGCTCCGGCTCCCAGGGCACTGAAGCTTTCTTT